A selection of T cell receptor beta chains follows, all from one sample in a study of shared clonotypes between healthy human individuals. Using immunoSEQ multiplex PCR, the repertoire was profiled, and TCRdb retains in-frame clones only, with some absent. The sample records some 530,000 clones, approximately 80% being singletons. Source material: PBMCs. These receptors all come from a woman in her thirties or forties in good health. Some clones in this sample may be carry-over from other donors' samples. Both conserved end residues are part of each CDR3. A D gene is named only where the DNA matches it firmly. Expanded clones are given a class, and other clones once, few, many or no size at all.

cdr3_length j_call v_call clone_size d_call cdr3_aa cdr3_nt
13 TRBJ2-7 TRBV2 once . CASSQGLSYEQYF TGTGCCAGCAGTCAGGGGCTCTCCTACGAGCAGTACTTC
14 TRBJ1-1 TRBV4-2 . . CASSQDRDITEAFF TGTGCTAGCAGCCAAGATCGGGACATCACTGAAGCTTTCTTT
13 TRBJ1-2 TRBV6-1 . . CASSDGANYGYTF TGTGCCAGCAGTGACGGGGCTAACTATGGCTACACCTTC
16 TRBJ1-2 TRBV5-1 . . CASSRFGRGPSEGYTF TGCGCCAGCAGCCGCTTTGGTCGGGGCCCATCGGAGGGCTACACCTTC
14 TRBJ2-7 TRBV18 . . CASSPIDSSYEQYF TGTGCCAGCTCACCAATAGACAGCTCCTACGAGCAGTACTTC
15 TRBJ1-2 TRBV6-5 . . CASSYSGRTEDGYTF TGTGCCAGCAGTTACTCAGGCAGGACCGAGGATGGCTACACCTTC
16 TRBJ2-2 TRBV11-3 . TRBD1 CASSRQGTGGTGELFF TGTGCCAGCAGCCGACAAGGGACAGGGGGCACCGGGGAGCTGTTTTTT
14 TRBJ1-1 TRBV19 . TRBD1 CATIRQGMNTEAFF TGTGCCACAATAAGACAGGGGATGAACACTGAAGCTTTCTTT
16 TRBJ2-3 TRBV7-3 . TRBD2 CASSSTSGVSTDTQYF TGTGCCAGCAGCTCCACTAGCGGGGTTAGCACAGATACGCAGTATTTT
15 TRBJ2-3 TRBV27 . TRBD2 CASRRPSGPTDTQYF TGTGCCAGCAGGAGACCTAGCGGACCCACAGATACGCAGTATTTT
15 TRBJ2-7 TRBV2 once TRBD1 CASGHRDRAGYEQYF TGTGCCAGCGGACACCGGGACAGGGCCGGGTACGAGCAGTACTTC
15 TRBJ2-5 TRBV10-2 . . CASSESSRAMGTQYF TGCGCCAGCAGTGAGTCGTCACGGGCTATGGGGACCCAGTACTTC
17 TRBJ2-1 TRBV10-3 . TRBD2 CAISERASGIVVREQFF TGTGCCATCAGTGAAAGGGCTAGCGGGATTGTGGTACGTGAGCAGTTCTTC
12 TRBJ2-5 TRBV18 . . CASSPNQETQYF TGTGCCAGCTCGCCTAACCAAGAGACCCAGTACTTC
15 TRBJ2-7 TRBV11-2 . . CASSPRSPGSYEQYF TGTGCCAGCAGCCCAAGGTCTCCAGGAAGTTACGAGCAGTACTTC
16 TRBJ2-3 TRBV5-1 . . CASSLVGSGSTDTQYF TGCGCCAGCAGCTTGGTAGGGAGCGGTTCCACAGATACGCAGTATTTT
12 TRBJ1-1 TRBV25-1 . . CASTRAGTEAFF TGTGCCAGCACAAGGGCGGGCACTGAAGCTTTCTTT
14 TRBJ2-5 TRBV18 . . CASSPVSFGETQYF TGTGCCAGCTCACCAGTGAGCTTCGGGGAGACCCAGTACTTC
13 TRBJ2-7 TRBV5-6 . . CASSLYLSYEQYF TGTGCCAGCAGCTTGTACCTCTCCTACGAGCAGTACTTC
14 TRBJ1-5 TRBV2 many . CASSPGGTNQPQHF TGTGCCAGCAGCCCCGGCGGGACGAATCAGCCCCAGCATTTT
14 TRBJ1-1 TRBV6-1 few . CASRLGTSNTEAFF TGTGCCAGCAGGCTAGGGACATCCAACACTGAAGCTTTCTTT
17 TRBJ2-6 TRBV5-4 few TRBD1 CASSPPGQVGGANVLTF TGTGCCAGCAGCCCCCCCGGACAGGTTGGAGGGGCCAACGTCCTGACTTTC
13 TRBJ1-4 TRBV6-1 . . CASNPSGEEKLFF TGTGCCAGCAATCCCTCAGGAGAAGAAAAACTGTTTTTT
13 TRBJ1-3 TRBV5-6 few TRBD1 CASSPDRGNTIYF TGTGCCAGCAGCCCGGACAGGGGGAACACCATATATTTT
13 TRBJ1-2 TRBV2 . . CASSSQGFGGYTF TGTGCCAGCTCCAGCCAGGGGTTTGGGGGCTACACCTTC
15 TRBJ2-2 TRBV5-1 . . CASSLGTSVAGELFF TGCGCCAGCAGCTTGGGGACATCAGTGGCCGGGGAGCTGTTTTTT
12 TRBJ2-3 TRBV2 many . CASSRLLGTQYF TGTGCCAGCAGCCGCTTGCTTGGTACGCAGTATTTT
13 TRBJ2-7 TRBV19 once . CASSTTGNYEQYF TGTGCCAGTAGTACAACAGGGAACTACGAGCAGTACTTC
11 TRBJ2-1 TRBV28 . . CVRGSYNEQFF TGTGTCCGGGGTTCCTACAATGAGCAGTTCTTC
16 TRBJ2-3 TRBV5-4 many . CASSLGVGGHTDTQYF TGTGCCAGCAGCTTGGGAGTGGGCGGGCACACAGATACGCAGTATTTT
14 TRBJ2-1 TRBV7-6 . . CASSAAHPHNEQFF TGTGCCAGCAGCGCCGCGCATCCCCACAATGAGCAGTTCTTC
12 TRBJ2-1 TRBV7-3 . . CASSSNYNEQFF TGTGCCAGCAGCTCCAATTACAATGAGCAGTTCTTC
15 TRBJ1-4 TRBV28 . . CASRPTGDKKRKLFF TGTGCCAGCAGACCAACGGGGGACAAAAAAAGAAAACTGTTTTTT
14 TRBJ2-7 TRBV28 . TRBD2 CASSLGTSRNEQYF TGTGCCAGCAGTTTGGGGACTAGCAGAAACGAGCAGTACTTC
16 TRBJ2-6 TRBV7-9 . . CAGPSETESGANVLTF TGTGCCGGACCAAGTGAAACAGAGTCTGGGGCCAACGTCCTGACTTTC
14 TRBJ2-7 TRBV10-2 . TRBD2 CASRGLAGGYEQYF TGCGCCAGCAGGGGACTAGCGGGGGGCTACGAGCAGTACTTC
12 TRBJ2-2 TRBV7-9 . . CASSLPTGELFF TGTGCCAGCAGCTTACCCACCGGGGAGCTGTTTTTT
13 TRBJ1-2 TRBV6-5 . . CASSYGANYGYTF TGTGCCAGCAGTTATGGTGCTAACTATGGCTACACCTTC
15 TRBJ2-5 TRBV14 . TRBD2 CASSRWGGTRETQYF TGTGCCAGCAGCCGTTGGGGGGGGACCCGCGAGACCCAGTACTTC
13 TRBJ2-7 TRBV5-4 once . CASSFGGPYEQYF TGTGCCAGCAGCTTCGGAGGGCCGTACGAGCAGTACTTC
16 TRBJ2-5 TRBV5-4 . . CASSSRTWRPQETQYF TGTGCCAGCAGCTCCAGGACCTGGCGGCCCCAAGAGACCCAGTACTTC
16 TRBJ2-7 TRBV11-2 . TRBD2 CASSLAAGRGSYEQYF TGTGCCAGCAGCTTAGCGGCAGGGAGGGGCTCCTACGAGCAGTACTTC
13 TRBJ1-1 TRBV5-1 few . CASSLGTNTEAFF TGCGCCAGCTCCCTGGGGACCAACACTGAAGCTTTCTTT
16 TRBJ2-2 TRBV5-1 . . CASTLGAGRNTGELFF TGCGCCAGCACCCTGGGAGCCGGGAGGAACACCGGGGAGCTGTTTTTT
15 TRBJ2-2 TRBV6-1 . . CASSSAYYRVGELFF TGTGCCAGCAGTTCGGCTTACTACCGTGTCGGGGAGCTGTTTTTT
14 TRBJ2-7 TRBV6-1 once . CASSEGLGGYEQYF TGTGCCAGCAGTGAAGGACTAGGGGGGTACGAGCAGTACTTC
13 TRBJ1-5 TRBV5-4 few . CASSLGGDQPQHF TGTGCCAGCAGCTTGGGGGGGGATCAGCCCCAGCATTTT
14 TRBJ2-1 TRBV28 . TRBD2 CASRRAGNYNEQFF TGTGCCAGCAGGAGAGCGGGGAACTACAATGAGCAGTTCTTC
14 TRBJ1-1 TRBV9 . . CASSVRDLTSEAFF TGTGCCAGCAGCGTCAGGGATCTAACCTCTGAAGCTTTCTTT
16 TRBJ1-3 TRBV7-6 . . CASSLDGRISGNTIYF TGTGCCAGCAGCCTCGATGGACGGATCTCTGGAAACACCATATATTTT
14 TRBJ1-2 TRBV4-1 . . CASSQVLANYGYTF TGCGCCAGCAGCCAAGTGCTGGCTAACTATGGCTACACCTTC
15 TRBJ2-1 TRBV5-5 . . CASSDGRSSYNEQFF TGTGCCAGCAGCGATGGACGGTCCTCCTACAATGAGCAGTTCTTC
16 TRBJ2-7 TRBV2 few TRBD1 CASRAPQGMGAYEQYF TGTGCCAGCAGGGCGCCACAGGGGATGGGGGCCTACGAGCAGTACTTC